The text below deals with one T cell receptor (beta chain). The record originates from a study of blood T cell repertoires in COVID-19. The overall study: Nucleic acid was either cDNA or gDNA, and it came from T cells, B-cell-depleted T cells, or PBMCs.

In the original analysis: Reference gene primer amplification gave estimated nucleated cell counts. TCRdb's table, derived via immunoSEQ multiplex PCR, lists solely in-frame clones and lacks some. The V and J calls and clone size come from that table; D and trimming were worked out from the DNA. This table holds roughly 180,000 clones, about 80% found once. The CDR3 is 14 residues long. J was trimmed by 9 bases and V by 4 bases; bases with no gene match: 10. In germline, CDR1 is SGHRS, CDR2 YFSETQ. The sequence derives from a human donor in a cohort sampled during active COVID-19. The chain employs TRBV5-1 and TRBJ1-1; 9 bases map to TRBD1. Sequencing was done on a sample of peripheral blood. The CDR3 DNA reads TGCGCCAGCAGCAACCCGGGACAGGGAATACAAGCTTTCTTT. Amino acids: CASSNPGQGIQAFF.